This T cell receptor (beta chain) is from a study of blood T cell repertoires in COVID-19. Study in general: Acute-phase and convalescent COVID-19 samples originated in the United States, Italy and Spain.

In the original workflow: Counts of nucleated cells, estimated from reference gene primer amplification, were obtained. Clones were read by immunoSEQ multiplex PCR, and TCRdb kept only the in-frame ones, dropping some. The V and J calls and clone size are taken from that table; D and trimming were inferred from the DNA. Of roughly 250,000 clones in the sample, about 70% were seen once. Germline values: CDR1 LGHNA, CDR2 YSLEER. V lost 3 bases, J lost 6 bases, and 21 bases lay in between. The CDR3 sequence is 17 residues long. The V and J genes are TRBV4-3 and TRBJ1-5; a weak D match, TRBD1 (6 bases). This clonotype was sampled from a woman at least 80 years old with acute or convalescent COVID-19. The sequencing input was peripheral blood. CDR3 nucleotides: TGCGCCAGCAGCCAGGTTTTAACAGGGTCTAAGGGTCAGCCCCAGCATTTT. Translation: CASSQVLTGSKGQPQHF.